Presented here are 3 T cell receptor beta chains from one specimen sequenced in a study of Ad26.COV2.S vaccination and SARS-CoV-2 variants. Sequencing was performed with immunoSEQ multiplex PCR; in TCRdb, only in-frame clones are kept and a portion is missing. The data hold around 250,000 clones, with around 87% observed a single time. Stated treatment: 15 to 20 received Ad26.COV2.S at low or high dose, single or two shots; 5 received placebo; per-sample allocation not given. Samples came from day 63 after the first vaccine or placebo injection. The sequenced sample was peripheral blood, obtained in a trial of Ad26.COV2.S vaccine versus placebo. These receptors were taken from a person aged 18-60 years who received the Ad26.COV2.S COVID-19 vaccine or a placebo.

The chain uses TRBV19 and TRBJ1-1; D unresolved. The length of the CDR3 is 15 residues. Germline V gene data show CDR1 as LNHDA and CDR2 as SQIVND (reference sequence). Trimming removed 3 bases at V and 6 bases at J, with 17 bases between. The CDR3 sequence is CASSMIGSRVAEAFF. As DNA, the CDR3 is TGTGCCAGTAGTATGATCGGGTCTAGAGTAGCTGAAGCTTTCTTT.

J is TRBJ1-1 and V is TRBV5-6, with a possible D match to TRBD1 (6 bases). V gave up 1 base and J gave up 2 bases, with 15 bases separating them. The CDR3 runs 16 residues. The V gene's germline CDR1 is SGHDT and CDR2 YYEEEE. This chain's CDR3 is CASSLPGAPDNTEAFF. CDR3 coding DNA: TGTGCCAGCAGCTTGCCGGGGGCCCCTGATAACACTGAAGCTTTCTTT.

V is TRBV7-9 and J is TRBJ1-3; D gene uncertain. CDR1 SEHNR and CDR2 FQNEAQ come from the germline V gene (reference sequence). The V gene lost 1 base and the J gene lost 0 bases, with 10 bases spanning the gap. The CDR3 spans 16 residues. CDR3 DNA: TGTGCCAGCAGCTTAGAGGCAGGTAGCTCTGGAAACACCATATATTTT. Its translation: CASSLEAGSSGNTIYF.